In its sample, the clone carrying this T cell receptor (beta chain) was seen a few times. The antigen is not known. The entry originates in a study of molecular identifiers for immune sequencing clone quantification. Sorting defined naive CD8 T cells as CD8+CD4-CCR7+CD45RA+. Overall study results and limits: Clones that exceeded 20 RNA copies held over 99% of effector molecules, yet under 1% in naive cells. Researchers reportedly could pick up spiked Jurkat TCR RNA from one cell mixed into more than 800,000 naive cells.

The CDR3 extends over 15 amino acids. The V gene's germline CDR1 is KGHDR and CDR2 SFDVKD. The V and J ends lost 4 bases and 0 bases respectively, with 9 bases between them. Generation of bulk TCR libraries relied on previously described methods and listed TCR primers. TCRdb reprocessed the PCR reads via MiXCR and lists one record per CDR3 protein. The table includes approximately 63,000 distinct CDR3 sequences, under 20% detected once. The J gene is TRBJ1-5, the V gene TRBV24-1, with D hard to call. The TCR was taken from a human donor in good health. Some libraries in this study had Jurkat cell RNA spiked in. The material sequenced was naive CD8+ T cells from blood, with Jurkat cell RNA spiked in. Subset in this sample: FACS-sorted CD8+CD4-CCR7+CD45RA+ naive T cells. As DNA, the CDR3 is TGTGCCACCAGTGAAGGCCCCTATAGCAATCAGCCCCAGCATTTT. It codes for CATSEGPYSNQPQHF.